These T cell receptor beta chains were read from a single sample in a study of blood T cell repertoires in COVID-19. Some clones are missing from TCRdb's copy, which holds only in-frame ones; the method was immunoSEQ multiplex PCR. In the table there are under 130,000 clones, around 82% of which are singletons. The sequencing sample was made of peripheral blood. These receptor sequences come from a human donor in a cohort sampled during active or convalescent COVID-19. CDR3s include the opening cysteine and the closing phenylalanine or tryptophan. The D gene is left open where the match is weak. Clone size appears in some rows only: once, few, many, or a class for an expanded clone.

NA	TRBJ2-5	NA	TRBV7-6	TGTGCCAGCAGCTCCCCGGGGGGCGGGGGAGAGACCCAGTACTTC	CASSSPGGGGETQYF
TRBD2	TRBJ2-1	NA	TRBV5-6	TGTGCCAGCAGCGGCGGGGGGCCGTCCAGCAATGAGCAGTTCTTC	CASSGGGPSSNEQFF
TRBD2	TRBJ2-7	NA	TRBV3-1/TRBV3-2	TGTGCCAGCAGGTCGACTAGCGGTTCCCCCTACGAGCAGTACTTC	CASRSTSGSPYEQYF
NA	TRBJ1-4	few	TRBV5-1	TGCGCCAGCAGCCTTTTTTCCCCAACTAATGAAAAACTGTTTTTT	CASSLFSPTNEKLFF
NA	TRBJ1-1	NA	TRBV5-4	TGTGCCAGCAGTCTCGACAGTATCTCTGAAGCTTTCTTT	CASSLDSISEAFF
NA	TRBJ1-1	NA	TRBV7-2	TGTGCCAGCAGCTATCCTCGGAACACTGAAGCTTTCTTT	CASSYPRNTEAFF
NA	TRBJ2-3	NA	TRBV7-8	TGTGCCAGCAGCCCGGGGTGGAGGACGCAGTATTTT	CASSPGWRTQYF
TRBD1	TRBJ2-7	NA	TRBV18	TGTGCCAGCTCACGAGGACAGGTCTACGAGCAGTACTTC	CASSRGQVYEQYF
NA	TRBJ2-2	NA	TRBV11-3	TGTGCCAGCAGCCTACAATTACCGACAGGCGGGGAGCTGTTTTTT	CASSLQLPTGGELFF
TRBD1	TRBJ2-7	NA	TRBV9	TGTGCCAGCAGCCACCTCGGTGGGACAGGGGGAATCTACGAGCAGTACTTC	CASSHLGGTGGIYEQYF
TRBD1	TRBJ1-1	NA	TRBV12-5	TGTGCTAGTGCAATCCACCCAGGGGGGCAAATGAACACTGAAGCTTTCTTT	CASAIHPGGQMNTEAFF
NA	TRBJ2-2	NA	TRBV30	TGTGCCTGGAGTGTACGGGGGATCGGGAACACCGGGGAGCTGTTTTTT	CAWSVRGIGNTGELFF
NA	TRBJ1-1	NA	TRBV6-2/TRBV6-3	TGTGCCAGCAGTTACAAGACAACGGCGACTGAAGCTTTCTTT	CASSYKTTATEAFF
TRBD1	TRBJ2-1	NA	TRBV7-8	TGTGCCAGCAGCCAACCGGGACAGGGTGGAGAGAGCTCCTACAATGAGCAGTTCTTC	CASSQPGQGGESSYNEQFF
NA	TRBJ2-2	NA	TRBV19	TGTGCCAGTAGTATCTCACTAAACACCGGGGAGCTGTTTTTT	CASSISLNTGELFF
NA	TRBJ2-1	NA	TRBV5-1	TGCGCCAGCTTCTCCGGACAGAAGGACAATGAGCAGTTCTTC	CASFSGQKDNEQFF
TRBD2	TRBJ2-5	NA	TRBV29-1	TGCAGCGTTGGGTTTGCGGGGGGCAGGGAGACCCAGTACTTC	CSVGFAGGRETQYF
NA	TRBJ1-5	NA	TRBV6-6	TGTGCCAGCAGTTACCAGAGACAGGCACTCGGGCAGCCCCAGCATTTT	CASSYQRQALGQPQHF
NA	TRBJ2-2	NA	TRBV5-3	TGTGCCAGAAGCTTGGACAGGAACACCGGGGAGCTGTTTTTT	CARSLDRNTGELFF
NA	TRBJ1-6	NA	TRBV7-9	TGTGCCAGCAGCAGCAATAATTCACCCCTCCACTTT	CASSSNNSPLHF
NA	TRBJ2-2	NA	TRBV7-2	TGTGCCAGCACCCTCAGCGGGTTCACCGGGGAGCTGTTTTTT	CASTLSGFTGELFF
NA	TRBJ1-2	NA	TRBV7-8	TGTGCCAGCAGCTTTTTATCCTATGGCTACACCTTC	CASSFLSYGYTF
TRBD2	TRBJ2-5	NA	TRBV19	TGTGCCAGTAGTGGGGGAGGGGAGACCCAGTACTTC	CASSGGGETQYF
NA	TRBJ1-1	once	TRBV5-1	TGCGCCAGCAGCACTGGACAGAGAAACACTGAAGCTTTCTTT	CASSTGQRNTEAFF
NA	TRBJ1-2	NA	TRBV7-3	TGTGCCAGCAGCTTGGGCACCACCTATGGCTACACCTTC	CASSLGTTYGYTF
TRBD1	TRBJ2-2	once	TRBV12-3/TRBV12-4	TGTGCCAGCAGACAGGGGACCACCGGGGAGCTGTTTTTT	CASRQGTTGELFF
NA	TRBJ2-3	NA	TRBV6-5	TGTGCCAGCAGGGCTAGCGGCACAGATACGCAGTATTTT	CASRASGTDTQYF
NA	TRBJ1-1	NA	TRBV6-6	TGTGCCAGCAGTTACCGAGACACTGAAGCTTTCTTT	CASSYRDTEAFF
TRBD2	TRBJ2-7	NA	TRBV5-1	TGCGCCAGCAGCAGCGCTAGCGGGGTAACTTTTGAGCAGTACTTC	CASSSASGVTFEQYF
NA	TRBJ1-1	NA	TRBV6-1	TGTGCCAGCAGTGAAATAGGGGTGAACACTGAAGCTTTCTTT	CASSEIGVNTEAFF
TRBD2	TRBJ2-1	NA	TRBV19	TGTGCCAGCAGGGGACTAGATCGCAATGAGCAGTTCTTC	CASRGLDRNEQFF
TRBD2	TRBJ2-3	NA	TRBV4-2	TGTGCCAGCAGCCAAGAAAGGCGGGGGTTAAGCACAGATACGCAGTATTTT	CASSQERRGLSTDTQYF
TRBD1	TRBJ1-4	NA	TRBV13	TGTGCCAGCACCCGGGCTGGGACAGACTTTGAAAAACTGTTTTTT	CASTRAGTDFEKLFF
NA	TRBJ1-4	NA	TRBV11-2	TGTGCCAGCAGCTTAGCGTGGGGGAGGGGAGAAAAACTGTTTTTT	CASSLAWGRGEKLFF
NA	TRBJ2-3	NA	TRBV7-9	TGTGCCAGCAGCTTAGTACAGGGCAGCACAGATACGCAGTATTTT	CASSLVQGSTDTQYF
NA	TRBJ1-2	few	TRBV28	TGTGCCAGCAGTTTTGCGGGGATGGGTATTCCTCGGTTTGATGGCTACACCTTC	CASSFAGMGIPRFDGYTF
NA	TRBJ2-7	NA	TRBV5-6	TGTGCCAGCAGCTCAGGGGCGAGGTCCTACGAGCAGTACTTC	CASSSGARSYEQYF
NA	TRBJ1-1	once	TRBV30	TGTGCCTGGATGACTAAGGCGGTCACTGAAGCTTTCTTT	CAWMTKAVTEAFF
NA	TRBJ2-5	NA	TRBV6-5	TGTGCCAGCAGTTACCACGGGACCCAGTACTTC	CASSYHGTQYF
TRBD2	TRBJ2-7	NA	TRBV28	TGTGCCAGCAGTTTATTACTAGCGGGGGACCACGAGCAGTACTTC	CASSLLLAGDHEQYF
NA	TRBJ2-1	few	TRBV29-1	TGCAGCGTTTCGTCCCGATTGGGCCGTGAGCAGTTCTTC	CSVSSRLGREQFF
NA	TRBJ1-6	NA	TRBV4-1	TGCGCCAGCAGCCAAGATTGGAGGAGCTCCTATAATTCACCCCTCCACTTT	CASSQDWRSSYNSPLHF
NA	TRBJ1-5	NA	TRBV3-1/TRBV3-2	TGTGCCAGCAGCCCAGGACAGAGCAATCAGCCCCAGCATTTT	CASSPGQSNQPQHF
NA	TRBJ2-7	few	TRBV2	TGTGCCAGCAGTGGCAGATCTCTCTCCTACGAGCAGTACTTC	CASSGRSLSYEQYF
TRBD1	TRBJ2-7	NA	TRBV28	TGTGCCAGCAGTTGGGGACAGGGATCAGGCGAGCAGTACTTC	CASSWGQGSGEQYF
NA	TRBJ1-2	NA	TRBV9	TGTGCCAGCAGCGACGTCGCGGGATATGGCTACACCTTC	CASSDVAGYGYTF
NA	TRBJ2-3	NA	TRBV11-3	TGTGCCAGCAGCTCTGAGTATACAGATACGCAGTATTTT	CASSSEYTDTQYF
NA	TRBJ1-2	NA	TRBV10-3	TGTGCCATCAGCCGGACAGACAGAAGATATGGCTACACCTTC	CAISRTDRRYGYTF